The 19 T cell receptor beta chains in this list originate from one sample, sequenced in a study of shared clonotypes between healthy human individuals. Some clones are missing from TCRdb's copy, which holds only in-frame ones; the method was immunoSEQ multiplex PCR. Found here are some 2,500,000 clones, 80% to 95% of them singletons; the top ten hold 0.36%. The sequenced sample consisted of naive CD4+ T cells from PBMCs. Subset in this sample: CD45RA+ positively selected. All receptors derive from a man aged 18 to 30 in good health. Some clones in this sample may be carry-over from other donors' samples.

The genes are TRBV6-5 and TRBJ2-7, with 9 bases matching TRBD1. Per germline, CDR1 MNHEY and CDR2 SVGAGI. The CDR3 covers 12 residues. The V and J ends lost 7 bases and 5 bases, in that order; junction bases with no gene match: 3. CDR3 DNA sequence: TGTGCCAGCACCACAGGGGGCAACGAGCAGTACTTC. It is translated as CASTTGGNEQYF.

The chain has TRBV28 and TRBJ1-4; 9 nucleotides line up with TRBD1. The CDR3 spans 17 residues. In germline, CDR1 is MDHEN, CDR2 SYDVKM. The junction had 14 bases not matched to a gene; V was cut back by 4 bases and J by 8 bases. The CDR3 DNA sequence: TGTGCCAGCAGTTCCCCGGGACAGGGAAATCTGAGGGAAAAACTGTTTTTT. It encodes CASSSPGQGNLREKLFF.

In DNA, the CDR3 is TGTGCCAGCAGCCTGACTAGCGGGCTCCTACCCAATGAGCAGTTCTTC. Translation: CASSLTSGLLPNEQFF. V gene TRBV7-9 combines with J gene TRBJ2-1; 10 bases map to TRBD2. Trimming cost V 5 bases and J 6 bases; bases outside gene matches: 10. There are 16 residues in the CDR3. CDR1 and CDR2 (germline): SEHNR, FQNEAQ (reference sequence).

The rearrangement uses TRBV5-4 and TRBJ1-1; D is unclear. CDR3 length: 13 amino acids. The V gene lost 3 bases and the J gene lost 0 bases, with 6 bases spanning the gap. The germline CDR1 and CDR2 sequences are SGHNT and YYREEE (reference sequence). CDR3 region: CASSWELNTEAFF. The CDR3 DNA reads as TGTGCCAGCAGCTGGGAGCTGAACACTGAAGCTTTCTTT.

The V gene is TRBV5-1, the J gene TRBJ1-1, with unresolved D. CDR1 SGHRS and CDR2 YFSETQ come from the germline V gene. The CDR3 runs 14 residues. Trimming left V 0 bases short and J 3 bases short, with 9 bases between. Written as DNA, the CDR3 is TGCGCCAGCAGCTTGGTGGCGAGGGACACTGAAGCTTTCTTT. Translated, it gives CASSLVARDTEAFF.

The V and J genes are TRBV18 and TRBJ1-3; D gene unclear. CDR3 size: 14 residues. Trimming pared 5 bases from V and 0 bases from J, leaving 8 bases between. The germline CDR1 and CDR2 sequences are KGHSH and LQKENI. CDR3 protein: CASSDISSGNTIYF. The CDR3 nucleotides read TGTGCCAGCTCAGATATTTCCTCTGGAAACACCATATATTTT.

CDR3 DNA: TGTGCCAGCAGCTTCGCTCAGGGGGCTTTTCAGCCCCAGCATTTT. This sequence encodes CASSFAQGAFQPQHF. The gene calls are TRBV5-8 and TRBJ1-5; 8 nucleotides agree with TRBD1. Trimming removed 2 bases from V and 6 bases from J; junction bases left unmatched: 7. The CDR3 covers 15 residues. Germline CDR1 is SGHTS and CDR2 is YDEGEE.

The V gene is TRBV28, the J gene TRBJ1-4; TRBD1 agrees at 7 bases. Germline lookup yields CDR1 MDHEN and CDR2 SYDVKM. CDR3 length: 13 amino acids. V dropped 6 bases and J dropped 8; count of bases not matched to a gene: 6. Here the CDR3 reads CASRSTGEEKLFF. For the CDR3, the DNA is TGTGCCAGCAGATCAACAGGGGAGGAAAAACTGTTTTTT.

The CDR3 region has the DNA TGCGCCAGCGCCGTCACAGCCGATCAGCCCCAGCATTTT. Its protein is CASAVTADQPQHF. J is TRBJ1-5 and V is TRBV5-1; D is unclear. The CDR3 loop spans 13 amino acids. Germline-derived CDR1 and CDR2 are SGHRS and YFSETQ. V lost 7 bases and J 5 bases, leaving 13 bases between the germline ends.

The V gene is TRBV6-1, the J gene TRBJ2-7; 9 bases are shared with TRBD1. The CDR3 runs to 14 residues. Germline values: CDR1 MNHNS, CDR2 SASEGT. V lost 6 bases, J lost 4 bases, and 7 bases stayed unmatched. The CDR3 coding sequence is TGTGCCAGCAGCGTTGGACAGGGGATGTACGAGCAGTACTTC. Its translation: CASSVGQGMYEQYF.

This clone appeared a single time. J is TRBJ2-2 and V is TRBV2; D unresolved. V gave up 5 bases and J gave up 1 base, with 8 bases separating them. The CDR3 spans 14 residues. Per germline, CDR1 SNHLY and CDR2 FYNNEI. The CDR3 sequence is CASSSMRNTGELFF. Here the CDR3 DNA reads TGTGCCAGCAGTAGTATGCGGAACACCGGGGAGCTGTTTTTT.

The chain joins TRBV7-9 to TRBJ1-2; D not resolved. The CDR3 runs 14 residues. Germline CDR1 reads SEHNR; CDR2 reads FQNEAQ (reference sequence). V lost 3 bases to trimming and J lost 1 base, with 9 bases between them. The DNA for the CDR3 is TGTGCCAGCAGCTTTGCAGCCAATAACTATGGCTACACCTTC. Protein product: CASSFAANNYGYTF.

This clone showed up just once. The DNA for the CDR3 is TGTGCCAGCAGCTTTCCCTCAGGGGGAAGCACCTACGAGCAGTACTTC. This gives the protein CASSFPSGGSTYEQYF. This chain connects TRBV11-2 to TRBJ2-7; TRBD1 agrees at 7 bases. J lost 2 bases, V lost 3 bases, and 10 bases had no gene match. The CDR3 totals 16 residues. Germline assignment: CDR1 SGHAT and CDR2 FQNNGV.

The CDR3 nucleotides read TGCGCCAGCACTAAGACCCAAGGGGCTAGCGGGAGGGCCGCCTACGAGCAGTACTTC. Its translation is CASTKTQGASGRAAYEQYF. This chain joins TRBV5-1 and TRBJ2-7, with 12 bases lining up with TRBD2. This CDR3 has 19 amino acids. Trimming at V came to 6 bases and at J to 2 bases, leaving 18 bases not matched to a gene. CDR1 is SGHRS and CDR2 is YFSETQ in the germline V gene.

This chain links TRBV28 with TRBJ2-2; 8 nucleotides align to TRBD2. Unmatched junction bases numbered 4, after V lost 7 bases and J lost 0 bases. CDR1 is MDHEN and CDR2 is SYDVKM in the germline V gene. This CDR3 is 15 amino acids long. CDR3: CASIGGGANTGELFF. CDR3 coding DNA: TGTGCCAGCATCGGGGGGGGAGCGAACACCGGGGAGCTGTTTTTT. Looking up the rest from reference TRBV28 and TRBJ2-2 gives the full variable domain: DVKVTQSSRYLVKRTGEKVFLECVQDMDHENMFWYRQDPGLGLRLIYFSYDVKMKEKGDIPEGYSVSREKKERFSLILESASTNQTSMYLCASIGGGANTGELFFGEGSRLTVL.

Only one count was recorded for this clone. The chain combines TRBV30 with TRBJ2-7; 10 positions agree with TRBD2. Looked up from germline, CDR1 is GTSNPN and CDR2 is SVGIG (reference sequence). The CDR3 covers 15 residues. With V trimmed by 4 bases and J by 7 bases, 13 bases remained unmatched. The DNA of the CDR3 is TGTGCCTGGAACCTACTAAGCGGGAGGGCCAGGGAGCAGTACTTC. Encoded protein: CAWNLLSGRAREQYF.

CDR3 amino acids: CANTRAPMLAKNIQYF. CDR3 nucleotides: TGTGCCAACACCAGGGCCCCCATGCTAGCCAAAAACATTCAGTACTTC. The chain combines TRBV2 with TRBJ2-4; tentatively, D is TRBD1 (5 bases). Germline-derived CDR1 and CDR2 are SNHLY and FYNNEI. Trimming cost V 10 bases and J 0 bases, with 19 bases left between them. The length of the CDR3 is 16 residues. Drawing the rest from reference TRBV2 and TRBJ2-4, the complete variable domain is EPEVTQTPSHQVTQMGQEVILRCVPISNHLYFYWYRQILGQKVEFLVSFYNNEISEKSEIFDDQFSVERPDGSNFTLKIRSTKLEDSAMYFCANTRAPMLAKNIQYFGAGTRLSVL.

In nucleotides, the CDR3 is TGTGCCAGCAGCTTAGTCCGGTGGGGGGGAGCCTACGAGCAGTACTTC. Translating gives CASSLVRWGGAYEQYF. V and J are TRBV7-8 and TRBJ2-7; TRBD2 matches 7 bases. Germline V lookup: CDR1 SGHVS, CDR2 FQNEAQ. This CDR3 is built from 16 residues. J gave up 2 bases and V 1 base, and 8 bases lay outside the gene matches.

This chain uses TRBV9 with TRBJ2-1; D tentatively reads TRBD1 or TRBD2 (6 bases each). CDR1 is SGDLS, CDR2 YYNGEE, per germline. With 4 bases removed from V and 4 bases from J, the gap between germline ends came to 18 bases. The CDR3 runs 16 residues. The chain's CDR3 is CASSSRGEVHYNEQFF. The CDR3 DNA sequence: TGTGCCAGCAGCTCTAGGGGGGAGGTGCATTACAATGAGCAGTTCTTC. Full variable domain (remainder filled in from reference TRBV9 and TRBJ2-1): DSGVTQTPKHLITATGQRVTLRCSPRSGDLSVYWYQQSLDQGLQFLIQYYNGEERAKGNILERFSAQQFPDLHSELNLSSLELGDSALYFCASSSRGEVHYNEQFFGPGTRLTVL.